Detailed here is one T cell receptor beta chain. Antigen unknown. Prepared libraries of TCR beta cDNA carried unique molecular identifiers. It was from about 0.98 to 11 million T cells that 500,000 or so cDNA molecules came. TCRdb recomputed calls from the PCR reads with MiXCR, one row per CDR3 protein. The sample lists about half a million distinct CDR3 sequences, roughly 45% occurring once. These data come from a study of post-analysis software for immune sequencing data. Study outcomes and limitations: Patients carried a few TRBV segments more frequently than controls did, and TRBV5-6, TRBV5-1 and TRBV20-1 were among them. Multiple sclerosis patients had significantly lower normalized Chao1 diversity than controls. Those samples that were prepared in the same batch co-clustered strongly by F measure.

The CDR3 totals 16 residues. V lost 1 base and J lost 11, with 23 bases in between. Germline assignment: CDR1 LNHNV and CDR2 YYDKDF (reference sequence). This clonotype was obtained from a girl aged 5 to 17 with multiple sclerosis. The chain joins TRBV15 to TRBJ2-5, with D perhaps assigned TRBD1 or TRBD2 (6 bases each). The sequenced sample was blood. CDR3 sequence reads: CATSRGIGWRDNEQYF. CDR3 nucleotide sequence: TGTGCCACCAGCAGAGGCATCGGATGGAGGGACAATGAGCAGTACTTC.